Listed below are T cell receptor beta chains from one sample, sequenced in a study of T cell changes during pregnancy in multiple sclerosis. Measured with immunoSEQ multiplex PCR; TCRdb has only the in-frame clones, and not every one. The sample lists fewer than 80,000 clones, 90% to 95% occurring once. The specimen comprised CD4+ T cells from peripheral blood mononuclear cells, sampled in the third trimester of pregnancy. These receptors were collected from a female donor in good health, enrolled as a control in a pregnancy study. The CDR3 runs from the conserved cysteine through the conserved F or W. The order of the fields is J gene, D gene, CDR3 length, clone size, V gene, CDR3 DNA, CDR3 protein. D genes are given only for firm matches. Expanded clones are given a class, and other clones once, few, many or no size at all.

j_call: TRBJ2-3
d_call: .
cdr3_length: 13
clone_size: .
v_call: TRBV19
cdr3_nt: TGTGCCAGTAGGCAAGGGGCCGGGGGTACGCAGTATTTT
cdr3_aa: CASRQGAGGTQYF

j_call: TRBJ1-1
d_call: .
cdr3_length: 13
clone_size: .
v_call: TRBV5-6
cdr3_nt: TGTGCCAGCAGCTGGACAGTGAACACTGAAGCTTTCTTT
cdr3_aa: CASSWTVNTEAFF

j_call: TRBJ2-3
d_call: .
cdr3_length: 15
clone_size: .
v_call: TRBV7-2
cdr3_nt: TGTGCCAGCAGCTTAGCGAGGCAACGCACAGATACGCAGTATTTT
cdr3_aa: CASSLARQRTDTQYF

j_call: TRBJ1-1
d_call: TRBD1
cdr3_length: 16
clone_size: .
v_call: TRBV11-1
cdr3_nt: TGTGCCAGCAGCCCGCGGACAGGGGGTTTTTATACTGAAGCTTTCTTT
cdr3_aa: CASSPRTGGFYTEAFF

j_call: TRBJ2-1
d_call: .
cdr3_length: 19
clone_size: .
v_call: TRBV7-9
cdr3_nt: TGTGCCAGCAGCCGGGACAGGGTTGGGGTAGCGGGGGGCCGGAATGAGCAGTTCTTC
cdr3_aa: CASSRDRVGVAGGRNEQFF

j_call: TRBJ2-5
d_call: .
cdr3_length: 14
clone_size: .
v_call: TRBV7-3
cdr3_nt: TGTGCCAGCAGCTTCGGACGGACTCAAGAGACCCAGTACTTC
cdr3_aa: CASSFGRTQETQYF

j_call: TRBJ1-2
d_call: .
cdr3_length: 12
clone_size: .
v_call: TRBV19
cdr3_nt: TGTGCCAGTCGACAGGCTAACTATGGCTACACCTTC
cdr3_aa: CASRQANYGYTF

j_call: TRBJ2-7
d_call: TRBD1
cdr3_length: 15
clone_size: .
v_call: TRBV18
cdr3_nt: TGTGCCAGCTCACCGACAGGGGGCGCGGGGTACGAGCAGTACTTC
cdr3_aa: CASSPTGGAGYEQYF

j_call: TRBJ1-1
d_call: TRBD1
cdr3_length: 16
clone_size: .
v_call: TRBV19
cdr3_nt: TGTGCCAGTAGTGTTAATTCCGGGACAGCTAACACTGAAGCTTTCTTT
cdr3_aa: CASSVNSGTANTEAFF

j_call: TRBJ1-1
d_call: .
cdr3_length: 12
clone_size: few
v_call: TRBV19
cdr3_nt: TGTGCCAGTACTACCCGCCGGACAGAAGCTTTCTTT
cdr3_aa: CASTTRRTEAFF

j_call: TRBJ1-5
d_call: .
cdr3_length: 17
clone_size: .
v_call: TRBV19
cdr3_nt: TGTGCCAGTAGTATCATAGGCACGGGTGCCGACAATCAGCCCCAGCATTTT
cdr3_aa: CASSIIGTGADNQPQHF

j_call: TRBJ1-2
d_call: TRBD1
cdr3_length: 14
clone_size: .
v_call: TRBV13
cdr3_nt: TGTGCCAGCAAGATCGGACAGGGTGGCTGGGGCTACACCTTC
cdr3_aa: CASKIGQGGWGYTF

j_call: TRBJ2-3
d_call: TRBD1
cdr3_length: 12
clone_size: .
v_call: TRBV18
cdr3_nt: TGTGCCAGCTCACCCAGGGGGGATACGCAGTATTTT
cdr3_aa: CASSPRGDTQYF

j_call: TRBJ1-1
d_call: TRBD1
cdr3_length: 15
clone_size: .
v_call: TRBV4-3
cdr3_nt: TGCGCCAGCAGCCGATTAGACAGGGATAACACTGAAGCTTTCTTT
cdr3_aa: CASSRLDRDNTEAFF

j_call: TRBJ2-1
d_call: TRBD2
cdr3_length: 17
clone_size: .
v_call: TRBV4-3
cdr3_nt: TGCGCCAGCAGCCAAGGGGGACTAGCGGGGTACTACAATGAGCAGTTCTTC
cdr3_aa: CASSQGGLAGYYNEQFF

j_call: TRBJ2-1
d_call: TRBD1
cdr3_length: 14
clone_size: once
v_call: TRBV5-4
cdr3_nt: TGTGCCAGCAGCCGGACAGGGTTTGACAATGAGCAGTTCTTC
cdr3_aa: CASSRTGFDNEQFF

j_call: TRBJ1-1
d_call: .
cdr3_length: 15
clone_size: .
v_call: TRBV2
cdr3_nt: TGTGCCAGCAGTGTGGGGGGACCGGTGAACACTGAAGCTTTCTTT
cdr3_aa: CASSVGGPVNTEAFF

j_call: TRBJ1-5
d_call: .
cdr3_length: 13
clone_size: .
v_call: TRBV19
cdr3_nt: TGTGCCAGTAGGGCAGGAGGTGGTCAGCCCCAGCATTTT
cdr3_aa: CASRAGGGQPQHF

j_call: TRBJ1-6
d_call: .
cdr3_length: 14
clone_size: few
v_call: TRBV4-3
cdr3_nt: TGCGCCAGCAGCCAAGTCAGGAATAATTCACCCCTCCACTTT
cdr3_aa: CASSQVRNNSPLHF

j_call: TRBJ2-7
d_call: .
cdr3_length: 13
clone_size: .
v_call: TRBV7-2
cdr3_nt: TGTGCCAGCAGCTCTGACAGAACCTACGAGCAGTACTTC
cdr3_aa: CASSSDRTYEQYF

j_call: TRBJ1-2
d_call: TRBD1
cdr3_length: 15
clone_size: .
v_call: TRBV14
cdr3_nt: TGTGCCAGCAGCCAGGCAACAGGGGGCCACTATGGCTACACCTTC
cdr3_aa: CASSQATGGHYGYTF

j_call: TRBJ2-7
d_call: .
cdr3_length: 11
clone_size: .
v_call: TRBV20-1
cdr3_nt: TGCAGTGCGTCAGCAGGGGACGAGCAGTACTTC
cdr3_aa: CSASAGDEQYF

j_call: TRBJ2-7
d_call: .
cdr3_length: 15
clone_size: .
v_call: TRBV7-2
cdr3_nt: TGTGCCAGCAGCTTAGCGTCCAGGGGAAACTACGAGCAGTACTTC
cdr3_aa: CASSLASRGNYEQYF

j_call: TRBJ2-7
d_call: TRBD1
cdr3_length: 14
clone_size: .
v_call: TRBV28
cdr3_nt: TGTGCCAGCATCGGCCGGGACAGGGGGAACGAGCAGTACTTC
cdr3_aa: CASIGRDRGNEQYF

j_call: TRBJ1-6
d_call: .
cdr3_length: 14
clone_size: .
v_call: TRBV5-6
cdr3_nt: TGTGCCAGCAGCTTAGGGGCGAGTAATTCACCCCTCCACTTT
cdr3_aa: CASSLGASNSPLHF

j_call: TRBJ2-7
d_call: TRBD1
cdr3_length: 15
clone_size: .
v_call: TRBV30
cdr3_nt: TGTGCCTGGAGTACCCGGGACAGCCTCTCCTACGAGCAGTACTTC
cdr3_aa: CAWSTRDSLSYEQYF

j_call: TRBJ1-1
d_call: TRBD1
cdr3_length: 14
clone_size: few
v_call: TRBV28
cdr3_nt: TGTGCCAGCAGTTCCCGGACAGGGAAGACTGAAGCTTTCTTT
cdr3_aa: CASSSRTGKTEAFF

j_call: TRBJ1-1
d_call: TRBD1
cdr3_length: 14
clone_size: once
v_call: TRBV5-1
cdr3_nt: TGCGCCAGCAGCCTTCCGGGACAGGGGACTGAAGCTTTCTTT
cdr3_aa: CASSLPGQGTEAFF

j_call: TRBJ2-1
d_call: TRBD2
cdr3_length: 13
clone_size: .
v_call: TRBV7-3
cdr3_nt: TGTGCCAGCAGCTCCCCGGGGGGGACTGAGCAGTTCTTC
cdr3_aa: CASSSPGGTEQFF